This T cell receptor beta chain was observed in a study of blood T cell repertoires in COVID-19. This table comes from immunoSEQ multiplex PCR, and its TCRdb copy is limited to in-frame clones, with some not included. The repertoire has about 32,000 clones, approximately 85% of them found once; the top ten carry 44%. CDR3 size: 14 residues. Germline CDR1 MNHNY, CDR2 SVGAGI (reference sequence). V lost 2 bases and J 8 bases, leaving 10 bases between the germline ends. Sample: peripheral blood. This rearrangement joins TRBV6-6 to TRBJ1-6; D remains unclear. The TCR comes from a man aged 60 to 75 with active or convalescent COVID-19. The CDR3 nucleotides are TGTGCCAGCAGTTACGGAGGAGTTGATTCACCCCTCCACTTT. Translation: CASSYGGVDSPLHF.